The 9 T cell receptor beta chains below all came from one sample that was sequenced in a study of blood T cell repertoires in COVID-19. The assay was immunoSEQ multiplex PCR, and TCRdb's table has in-frame clones only and misses some. This sample has approximately 300,000 clones, with 85% found just once. The sequenced sample was PBMCs or T cells enriched from blood (not recorded which). The receptors here all came from a woman aged 25 to 39 who had been exposed to COVID-19.

This chain uses TRBV2 with TRBJ1-2, with 11 bases that match TRBD1. This CDR3 has 15 amino acids. V shed 5 bases and J 5 bases; nucleotides not matched to a gene: 7. The germline CDR1 and CDR2 sequences are SNHLY and FYNNEI. The CDR3 sequence is CASSYGQGAPYGYTF. CDR3 coding DNA: TGTGCCAGCAGTTACGGACAGGGGGCCCCGTATGGCTACACCTTC.

The chain uses TRBV5-1 and TRBJ1-2, with TRBD1 matching over 7 bases. The trim removed 4 bases at V and 4 bases at J, leaving 7 bases unmatched. The CDR3 has 14 amino acids. In germline, CDR1 is SGHRS, CDR2 YFSETQ. The DNA for the CDR3 is TGCGCCAGCAGCAACGGACAGGACGTCTATGGCTACACCTTC. Translating it yields CASSNGQDVYGYTF.

This clone was observed a handful of times. The chain carries TRBV9 and TRBJ2-2; D may be TRBD2 (5 bases). CDR1 and CDR2 (germline): SGDLS, YYNGEE. This CDR3 has 16 residues. Trimming removed 3 bases from V and 2 bases from J, with 14 bases in between. The CDR3 loop reads CASSETDWLNTGELFF. The CDR3 region has the DNA TGTGCCAGCAGCGAGACGGACTGGCTAAACACCGGGGAGCTGTTTTTT.

V usage is TRBV7-9 and J usage is TRBJ1-5; 8 nucleotides agree with TRBD1. The CDR3 is 16 residues long. The V gene end was trimmed by 2 bases and the J gene end by 5 bases; junction bases not matched to a gene: 8. Germline CDR1 reads SEHNR; CDR2 reads FQNEAQ (reference sequence). The CDR3 DNA sequence: TGTGCCAGCAGCTTAACCGGGACAGGTTTATATCAGCCCCAGCATTTT. This gives the protein CASSLTGTGLYQPQHF.

Here the CDR3 reads CASSSPPGDNEQFF. The CDR3 nucleotides are TGTGCCAGCAGCTCCCCCCCGGGGGACAATGAGCAGTTCTTC. The chain joins TRBV13 to TRBJ2-1; a possible D gene is TRBD2 (6 bases). The V gene's germline CDR1 is PRHDT and CDR2 FYEKMQ (reference sequence). Trimming removed 4 bases from V and 5 bases from J, with 12 bases in between. The CDR3 length is 14 residues.

This chain connects TRBV15 to TRBJ2-3, with D possibly being TRBD2 (5 bases). From germline, CDR1 is LNHNV and CDR2 YYDKDF (reference sequence). Trimming removed 1 base from V and 3 bases from J, with 17 bases in between. The CDR3 consists of 17 residues. The CDR3 bases are TGTGCCACCAGCAGAGTGCCGGCGGTTAGCGTGACAGATACGCAGTATTTT. Translation: CATSRVPAVSVTDTQYF.

This rearrangement joins TRBV18 to TRBJ1-1; unclear D gene. The V end was cut by 2 bases, the J end by 5 bases, with 12 bases between. The CDR3 totals 14 residues. The germline V gene encodes CDR1 KGHSH and CDR2 LQKENI. CDR3: CASSPGVSGTEAFF. The DNA of the CDR3 is TGTGCCAGCTCACCAGGGGTGTCGGGGACTGAAGCTTTCTTT.

This chain links TRBV28 with TRBJ1-3, with 9 nucleotides matching TRBD1. J gave up 7 bases and V 5 bases, and 6 bases lay outside the gene matches. The CDR3 runs to 14 residues. Germline lookup yields CDR1 MDHEN and CDR2 SYDVKM. CDR3 in amino acids: CASSSRDRANTIYF. The CDR3 coding sequence is TGTGCCAGCAGTAGTCGGGACAGGGCGAACACCATATATTTT.

The CDR3 DNA reads as TGCGCCAGCAGCCAAGAAGGGACTATGGTGGAGACCCAGTACTTC. Translating gives CASSQEGTMVETQYF. V and J are TRBV4-1 and TRBJ2-5, with 7 positions matching TRBD2. The junction had 6 bases not matched to a gene; V was cut back by 0 bases and J by 5 bases. Germline V gene lookup returns CDR1 MGHRA and CDR2 YSYEKL. The CDR3 consists of 15 residues.